What follows describes a single T cell receptor (beta chain). The sample belongs to a study of blood T cell repertoires in COVID-19. Germline V lookup: CDR1 SGHRS, CDR2 YFSETQ. Trimming pared 4 bases from V and 2 bases from J, leaving 12 bases between. This CDR3 is 14 amino acids long. Original methodology: The authors estimated nucleated cell counts from reference gene primer amplification. Profiling relied on immunoSEQ multiplex PCR, and the TCRdb table lists in-frame clones only, not all of them. The V and J calls and clone size were taken over from that table, and D and trimming were inferred from the DNA. The data contain approximately 300,000 clones, 80% to 90% of them singletons.

The chain recombines TRBV5-1 with TRBJ1-2; no firm D call. The receptor was isolated from a woman in her fifties or sixties with acute or convalescent COVID-19. Material for sequencing was peripheral blood. CDR3 nucleotide sequence: TGCGCCAGCAGCCCAGTAGGAGGCAACTATGGCTACACCTTC. Its protein is CASSPVGGNYGYTF.